This TCR beta chain is from a study of shared clonotypes between healthy human individuals (dated by TCRdb to the early 2020s). At the level of the whole study: A couple of women and three men aged 18 to 49 years were included in the cohort. The study deeply sequenced blood TCR repertoires of several healthy adults to estimate repertoire size and the extent of clonotype sharing between individuals. For each donor, three plates each were used for CD4 naive and CD4 memory, two plates were used for CD8 naive, and one plate was used for CD8 memory. Each donor's leukapheresis produced roughly between roughly 0.85 and 10 billion PBMCs. To increase sequencing depth and limit assay-specific biases, TCR repertoire library preparation and sequencing were carried out by different laboratories using diverse techniques.

Healthy HIV-negative adults with no recently reported acute infections or vaccinations were included as donors. Every donor was a Caucasian adult living in Nashville, Tennessee, USA. Magnetic negative selection was used to enrich CD4+ T cells, after which naive cells were positively selected on CD45RA and the negative fraction became the memory subset. Blood was collected by leukapheresis, and PBMCs were isolated by Ficoll-Histopaque density gradient centrifugation and then cryopreserved in liquid nitrogen vapor phase. Analytical flow cytometry was used to check the purity and quantity of every magnetically sorted T cell population. Each sorted fraction had its genomic DNA isolated and then quantified by UV absorbance on a Nanodrop 2000c. Note on this clone: Its recognized antigen is unknown. Base qualities are not provided; no much larger clone lies one nucleotide away.

Broad study findings and their caveats: When several donors were compared, the shared fraction of clonotypes was 5% to 6.5% for naive CD4, more than 3% for naive CD8, 2.3% for memory CD4, and 0.4% for memory CD8. Based on pairwise subsampling, the degree of clonotype sharing among donors was expected to be affected by sequencing depth. Because the study included a small number of donors, the genetic and exposure-history diversity represented was limited. Larger estimated clonotype richness was generally found for naive subsets than for memory subsets. Rarefaction of sorted-subset datasets indicated incomplete sequencing despite the large sequencing depth. Sampling was restricted to blood, and TCR repertoires in tissues likely differ from the TCR repertoires found in blood. Compared with non-shared clonotypes, clonotypes shared by all four sorted-subset donors had higher generation probabilities.

Sequences SGHRS (CDR1) and YFSETQ (CDR2) are obtained from the germline V gene. Including cysteine and phenylalanine, the CDR3 has 16 amino acids. Only the CDR3 DNA is retained, 48 bases long and in frame from the first base. Compared with germline, V lacks 6 bases and J lacks 2 bases; bases without a gene match: 9. TCR CDR3 regions were amplified from genomic DNA by multiplex PCR using the deep immunoSEQ assay. Extracted genomic DNA from each cell subset was spread evenly across all wells of several immunoSEQ 96-well plates, with each plate serving as a replicate. For sorted subsets, about 220 ng of genomic DNA, equivalent to roughly 30,000 T cell genomes, went into each replicate PCR. Purified libraries were quantified with a Qubit 3.0 fluorometer, sized on a Bioanalyzer 2100, and re-quantified with the KAPA Library Quantification kit. A separate single-read 150-cycle Illumina NextSeq 550 flow cell was used to sequence each immunoSEQ 96-well plate. Under the source paper's analysis protocol: The immunoSEQ output contained only junctional sequences without quality scores, so filtering could not match that applied to full-length reads. To assign V/J genes and CDR3, sequences were annotated using PyIR, a Python wrapper for IgBLAST v1.9, with IMGT germline references. Reads with weak V/J assignments (E-value above 1e-6), missing CDR3, stop codons, out-of-frame junctions, or ambiguous translated residues were removed. V3J clonotypes were defined by identical inferred V gene, J gene, and CDR3 amino acid sequence. Percentage overlap between repertoires was calculated by dividing the number of shared unique clonotypes by the size of the smaller repertoire. Repertoire richness was assessed with RTK rarefaction, the Chao1 estimator, and Recon v2.1 estimates of unobserved clonotypes. Generation probabilities for all TCRbeta clonotypes obtained by the gDNA method from a handful of donors were computed using OLGA. TCRdb mirrors the immuneACCESS table, restricted to in-frame sequences. Some clones are absent from its copies; in checked studies, under half trace to an unresolved V gene, and the reason for the others is unknown. V and J calls and clone size follow that table, whereas D and trimming were derived from the DNA. The sample table holds 850,000 to 1,200,000 clones, of which approximately 68% were seen once. The ten largest make up about 1.5% of the sample.

The chain was built from TRBV5-1 and TRBJ2-3; TRBD2 lines up with 10 middle nucleotides. This TCR derives from a man between 18 and 29 years old in good health. The sample comprised memory CD4+ T cells sorted from blood. The sample's cell subset or site label, decoded: CD45RA-negative fraction. CDR3 reads: CASTTRTSGVTDTQYF. At the DNA level, the sequence is TGCGCCAGCACCACAAGGACTAGCGGAGTCACAGATACGCAGTATTTT.